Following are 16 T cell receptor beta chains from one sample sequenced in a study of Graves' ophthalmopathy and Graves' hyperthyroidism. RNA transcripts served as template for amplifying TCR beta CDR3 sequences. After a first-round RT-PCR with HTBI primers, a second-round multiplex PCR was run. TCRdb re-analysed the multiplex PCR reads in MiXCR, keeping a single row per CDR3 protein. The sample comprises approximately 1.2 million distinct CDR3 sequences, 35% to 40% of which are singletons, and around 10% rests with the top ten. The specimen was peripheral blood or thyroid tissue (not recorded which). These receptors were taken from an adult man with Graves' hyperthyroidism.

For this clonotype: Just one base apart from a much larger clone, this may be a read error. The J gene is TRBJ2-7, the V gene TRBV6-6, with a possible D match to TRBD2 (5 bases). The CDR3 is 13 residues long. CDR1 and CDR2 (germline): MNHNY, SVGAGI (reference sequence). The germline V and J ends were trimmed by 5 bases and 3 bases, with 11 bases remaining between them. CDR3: CASSRHSDYEQYF. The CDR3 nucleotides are TGTGCCAGCAGTAGACATAGCGACTACGAGCAGTACTTC.

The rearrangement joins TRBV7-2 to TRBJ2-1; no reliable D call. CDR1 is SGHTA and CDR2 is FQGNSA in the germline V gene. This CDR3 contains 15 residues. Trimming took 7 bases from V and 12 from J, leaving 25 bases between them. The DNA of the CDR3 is TGTGCCAGCACGGCTCCGGGTCACACACGATTAGGGCAGTTCTTC. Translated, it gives CASTAPGHTRLGQFF.

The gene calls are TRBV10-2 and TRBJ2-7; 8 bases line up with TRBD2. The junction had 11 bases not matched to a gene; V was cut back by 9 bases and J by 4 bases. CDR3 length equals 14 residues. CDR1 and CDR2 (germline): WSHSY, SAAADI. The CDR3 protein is CASSSGGHQYEQYF. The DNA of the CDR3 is TGCGCCAGTTCGAGCGGGGGCCACCAGTACGAGCAGTACTTC.

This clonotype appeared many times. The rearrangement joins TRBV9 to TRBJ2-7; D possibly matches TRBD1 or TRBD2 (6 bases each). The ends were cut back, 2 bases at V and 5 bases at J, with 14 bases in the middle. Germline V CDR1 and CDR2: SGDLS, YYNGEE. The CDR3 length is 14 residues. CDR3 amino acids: CASSVGGLPNEQYF. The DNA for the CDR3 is TGTGCCAGCAGCGTTGGGGGGCTGCCTAACGAGCAGTACTTC.

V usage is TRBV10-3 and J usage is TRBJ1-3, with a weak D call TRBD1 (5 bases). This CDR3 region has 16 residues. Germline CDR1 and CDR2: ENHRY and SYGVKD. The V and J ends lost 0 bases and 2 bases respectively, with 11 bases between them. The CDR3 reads CAISESKGVAGNTIYF. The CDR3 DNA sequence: TGTGCCATCAGTGAGTCGAAAGGGGTGGCTGGAAACACCATATATTTT.

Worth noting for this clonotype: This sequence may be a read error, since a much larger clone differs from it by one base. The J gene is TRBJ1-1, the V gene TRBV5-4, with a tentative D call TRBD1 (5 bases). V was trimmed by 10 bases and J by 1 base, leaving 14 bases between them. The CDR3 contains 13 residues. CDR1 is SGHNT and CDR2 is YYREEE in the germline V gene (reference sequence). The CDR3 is CAGTNDRNTEAFF. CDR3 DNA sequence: TGTGCCGGCACAAACGACAGGAACACTGAAGCTTTCTTT.

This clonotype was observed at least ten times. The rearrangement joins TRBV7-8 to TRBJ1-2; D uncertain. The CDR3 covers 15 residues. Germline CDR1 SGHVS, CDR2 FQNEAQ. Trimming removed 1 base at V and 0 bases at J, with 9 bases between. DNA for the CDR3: TGTGCCAGCAGCTTAGTTGAAGGACCTAACTATGGCTACACCTTC. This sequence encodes CASSLVEGPNYGYTF.

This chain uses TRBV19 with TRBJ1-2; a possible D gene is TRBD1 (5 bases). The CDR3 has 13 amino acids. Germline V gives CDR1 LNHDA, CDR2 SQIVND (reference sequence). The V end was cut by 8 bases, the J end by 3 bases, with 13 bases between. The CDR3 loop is CASGTGTHYGYTF. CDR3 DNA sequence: TGTGCCAGTGGCACCGGGACCCACTATGGCTACACCTTC.

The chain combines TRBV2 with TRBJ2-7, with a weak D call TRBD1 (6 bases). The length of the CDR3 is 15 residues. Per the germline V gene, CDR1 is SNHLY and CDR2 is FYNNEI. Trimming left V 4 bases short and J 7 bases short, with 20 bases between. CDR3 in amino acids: CASSAGAAPPWEQYF. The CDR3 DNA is TGTGCCAGCAGTGCAGGGGCCGCCCCTCCCTGGGAGCAGTACTTC.

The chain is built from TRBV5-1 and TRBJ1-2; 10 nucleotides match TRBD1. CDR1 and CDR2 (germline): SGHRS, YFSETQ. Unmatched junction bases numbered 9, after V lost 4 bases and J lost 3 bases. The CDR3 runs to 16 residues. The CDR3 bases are TGCGCCAGCAGCCAGAACCCCGGGACAGGGGACTATGGCTACACCTTC. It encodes CASSQNPGTGDYGYTF.

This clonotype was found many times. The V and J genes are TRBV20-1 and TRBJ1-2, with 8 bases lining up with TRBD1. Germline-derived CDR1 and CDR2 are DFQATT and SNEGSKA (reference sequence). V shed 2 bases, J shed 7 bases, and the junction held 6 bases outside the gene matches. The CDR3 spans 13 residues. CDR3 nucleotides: TGCAGTGCTAGACAGGGGGCGCTTTCTGGCTACACCTTC. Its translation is CSARQGALSGYTF.

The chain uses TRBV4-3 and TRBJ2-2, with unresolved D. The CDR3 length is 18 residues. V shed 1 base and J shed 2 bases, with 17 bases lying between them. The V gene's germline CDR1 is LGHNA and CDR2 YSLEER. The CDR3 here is CASSQALGPSSNTGELFF. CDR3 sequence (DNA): TGCGCCAGCAGCCAAGCTCTTGGCCCGAGTTCAAACACCGGGGAGCTGTTTTTT.

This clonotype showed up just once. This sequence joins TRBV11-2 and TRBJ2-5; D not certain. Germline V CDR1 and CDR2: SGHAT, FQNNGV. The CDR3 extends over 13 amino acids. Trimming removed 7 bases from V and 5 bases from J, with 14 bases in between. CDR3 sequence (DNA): TGTGCCAGCACTTCGTATTTTGGGGAGACCCAGTACTTC. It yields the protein CASTSYFGETQYF. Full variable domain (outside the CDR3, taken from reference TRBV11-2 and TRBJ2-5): EAGVAQSPRYKIIEKRQSVAFWCNPISGHATLYWYQQILGQGPKLLIQFQNNGVVDDSQLPKDRFSAERLKGVDSTLKIQPAKLEDSAVYLCASTSYFGETQYFGPGTRLLVL.

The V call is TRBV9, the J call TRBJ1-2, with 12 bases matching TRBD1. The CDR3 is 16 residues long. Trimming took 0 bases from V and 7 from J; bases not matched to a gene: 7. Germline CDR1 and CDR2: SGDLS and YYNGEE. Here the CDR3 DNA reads TGTGCCAGCAGCGTAGGTGGGGACAGGGGGCTTAGTGGCTACACCTTC. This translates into CASSVGGDRGLSGYTF.

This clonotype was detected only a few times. This CDR3 is CASSPAGGANVLTF. The CDR3 bases are TGTGCCAGCAGTCCTGCTGGTGGGGCCAACGTCCTGACTTTC. The genes are TRBV27 and TRBJ2-6; no firm D call. V shed 5 bases and J shed 3 bases, with 8 bases lying between them. This CDR3 contains 14 residues. Germline CDR1 is MNHEY and CDR2 is SMNVEV (reference sequence).

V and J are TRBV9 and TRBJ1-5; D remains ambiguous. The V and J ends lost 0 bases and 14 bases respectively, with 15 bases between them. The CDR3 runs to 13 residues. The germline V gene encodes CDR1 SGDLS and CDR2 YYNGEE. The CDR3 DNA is TGTGCCAGCAGCGTAGGGGTTAGCGGATACGAGCATTTT. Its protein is CASSVGVSGYEHF.